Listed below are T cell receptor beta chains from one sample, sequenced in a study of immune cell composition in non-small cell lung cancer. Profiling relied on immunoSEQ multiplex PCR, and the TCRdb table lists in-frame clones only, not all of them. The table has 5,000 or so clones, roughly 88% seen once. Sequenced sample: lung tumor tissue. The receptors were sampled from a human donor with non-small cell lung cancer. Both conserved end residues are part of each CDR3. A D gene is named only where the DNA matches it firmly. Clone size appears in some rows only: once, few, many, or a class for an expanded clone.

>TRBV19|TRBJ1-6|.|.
CASTPGEGWNSPLHF
TGTGCCAGTACCCCAGGGGAGGGGTGGAATTCACCCCTCCACTTT
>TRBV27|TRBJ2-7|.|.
CASSRRGTYEQYF
TGTGCCAGCAGCCGGCGGGGTACCTACGAGCAGTACTTC
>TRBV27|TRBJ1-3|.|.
CASLGGGGGNTIYF
TGTGCCAGCCTCGGAGGGGGGGGTGGAAACACCATATATTTT
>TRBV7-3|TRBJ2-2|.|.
CASSLRGNRGELFF
TGTGCCAGCAGCCTCAGGGGCAACCGCGGGGAGCTGTTTTTT
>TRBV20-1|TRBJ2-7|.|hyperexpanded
CSAHYDEQYF
TGCAGTGCCCACTACGACGAGCAGTACTTC
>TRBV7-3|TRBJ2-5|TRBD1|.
CASSPIGAGGGRQETQYF
TGTGCCAGCAGCCCAATCGGGGCAGGGGGCGGAAGGCAAGAGACCCAGTACTTC
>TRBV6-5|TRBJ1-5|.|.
CASSYSRDSNQPQHF
TGTGCCAGCAGTTACTCCAGGGATAGCAATCAGCCCCAGCATTTT
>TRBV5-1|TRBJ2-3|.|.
CASSFVTGVGSTQYF
TGCGCCAGCAGCTTTGTCACGGGAGTGGGTAGTACGCAGTATTTT
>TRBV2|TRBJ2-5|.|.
CASSVGNGETQYF
TGTGCCAGCAGTGTTGGCAACGGGGAGACCCAGTACTTC
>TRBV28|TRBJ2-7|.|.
CAIGPGSHEQYF
TGTGCCATTGGTCCGGGGTCCCACGAGCAGTACTTC
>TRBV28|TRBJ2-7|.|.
CASSPTGSWQYF
TGTGCCAGCAGTCCCACAGGGTCGTGGCAGTACTTC
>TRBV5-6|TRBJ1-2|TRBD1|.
CASSFWDRSHYGYTF
TGTGCCAGCAGCTTCTGGGACAGGTCGCACTATGGCTACACCTTC
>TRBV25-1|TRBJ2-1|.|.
CAIKLHNEQFF
TGTGCCATCAAACTACACAATGAGCAGTTCTTC
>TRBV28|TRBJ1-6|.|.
CASSLGGAGPGLGTPLHF
TGTGCCAGCAGTTTAGGGGGAGCGGGGCCGGGACTAGGAACACCCCTCCACTTT
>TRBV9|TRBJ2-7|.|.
CASSASSVHEQYF
TGTGCCAGCAGCGCGTCTAGCGTCCACGAGCAGTACTTC
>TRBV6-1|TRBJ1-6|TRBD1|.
CASSEDRGGYSPLHF
TGTGCCAGCAGTGAAGACAGGGGGGGGTATTCACCCCTCCACTTT
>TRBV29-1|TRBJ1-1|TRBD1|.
CSVHGTGTEAFF
TGCAGCGTCCACGGGACAGGGACTGAAGCTTTCTTT
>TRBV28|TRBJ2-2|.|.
CASSSMQGGDTGELFF
TGTGCCAGCAGCTCCATGCAAGGGGGGGACACCGGGGAGCTGTTTTTT
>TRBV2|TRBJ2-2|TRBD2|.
CASSVSGRNTGELFF
TGTGCCAGCAGTGTTAGCGGGAGAAACACCGGGGAGCTGTTTTTT
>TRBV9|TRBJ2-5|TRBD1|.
CASSAGTGSETQYF
TGTGCCAGCAGCGCAGGGACAGGGTCGGAGACCCAGTACTTC
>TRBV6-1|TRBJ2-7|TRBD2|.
CASSGPVDGEGEQYF
TGTGCCAGCAGTGGGCCGGTCGATGGGGAGGGGGAGCAGTACTTC
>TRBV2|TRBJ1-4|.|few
CASRDPKGRDEKLFF
TGTGCCAGCAGGGACCCAAAAGGGCGGGATGAAAAACTGTTTTTT
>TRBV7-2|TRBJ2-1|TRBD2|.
CASSPMIAGGYNEQFF
TGTGCCAGCAGCCCTATGATAGCGGGAGGGTACAATGAGCAGTTCTTC
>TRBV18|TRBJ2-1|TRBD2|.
CASSPGLGAGGYNEQFF
TGTGCCAGCTCACCAGGTTTAGGAGCGGGAGGCTACAATGAGCAGTTCTTC
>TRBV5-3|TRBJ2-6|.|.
CARRRGTGANVLTF
TGTGCCAGAAGGCGGGGAACTGGGGCCAACGTCCTGACTTTC
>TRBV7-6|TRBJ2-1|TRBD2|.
CASSLEAGVAYNEQFF
TGTGCCAGCAGCTTAGAGGCGGGAGTAGCCTACAATGAGCAGTTCTTC
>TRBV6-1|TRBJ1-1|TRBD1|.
CASSEKGGQGQNTEAFF
TGTGCCAGCAGTGAAAAGGGTGGACAGGGGCAGAACACTGAAGCTTTCTTT
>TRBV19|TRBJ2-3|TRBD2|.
CASSEIAGGLDTQYF
TGTGCCAGTAGTGAAATAGCGGGAGGTTTGGATACGCAGTATTTT
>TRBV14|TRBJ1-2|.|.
CASSPNRAGYTF
TGTGCCAGCAGCCCTAACAGGGCCGGCTACACCTTC
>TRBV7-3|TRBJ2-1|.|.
CASSLGQNEQFF
TGTGCCAGCAGCTTAGGACAGAATGAGCAGTTCTTC
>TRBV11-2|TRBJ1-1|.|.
CASSLEAGNTEAFF
TGTGCCAGCAGCTTAGAGGCTGGGAACACTGAAGCTTTCTTT
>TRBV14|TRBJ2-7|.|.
CASSQDGGEVYEQYF
TGTGCCAGCAGCCAAGATGGAGGGGAGGTCTACGAGCAGTACTTC
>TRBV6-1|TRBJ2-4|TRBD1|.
CASSERGQGAINIQYF
TGTGCCAGCAGTGAAAGGGGACAGGGGGCGATAAACATTCAGTACTTC
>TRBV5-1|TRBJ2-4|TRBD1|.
CASSTGQEENIQYF
TGCGCCAGCAGCACCGGACAGGAGGAAAACATTCAGTACTTC
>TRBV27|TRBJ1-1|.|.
CASSLNRRGTEAFF
TGTGCCAGCAGTCTGAACAGGCGGGGCACTGAAGCTTTCTTT
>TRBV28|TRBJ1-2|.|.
CASSFRGSGGYTF
TGTGCCAGCAGTTTTAGGGGCTCAGGTGGCTACACCTTC
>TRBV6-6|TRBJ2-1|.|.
CASTPPGAYNEQFF
TGTGCCAGCACCCCCCCGGGTGCCTACAATGAGCAGTTCTTC
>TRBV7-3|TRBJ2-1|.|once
CASSLTRLDEQFF
TGTGCCAGCAGCTTAACGAGGCTAGACGAGCAGTTCTTC
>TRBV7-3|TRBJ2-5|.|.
CASSQDSQETQYF
TGTGCCAGCAGCCAGGACAGTCAAGAGACCCAGTACTTC
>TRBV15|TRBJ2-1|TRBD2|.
CATSSGLAGGSGNEQFF
TGTGCCACCAGCAGTGGCCTAGCGGGAGGGAGTGGGAATGAGCAGTTCTTC
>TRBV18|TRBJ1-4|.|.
CASSPLAGSNEKLFF
TGTGCCAGCTCACCCTTGGCAGGGTCAAATGAAAAACTGTTTTTT
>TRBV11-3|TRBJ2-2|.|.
CASSLQGQGTGELFF
TGTGCCAGCAGCTTACAGGGCCAGGGCACCGGGGAGCTGTTTTTT
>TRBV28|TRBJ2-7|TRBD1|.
CASSPTRGRIYEQYF
TGTGCCAGCAGCCCTACGAGGGGGCGTATCTACGAGCAGTACTTC
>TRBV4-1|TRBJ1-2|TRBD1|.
CASSQADREIGGYTF
TGCGCCAGCAGCCAAGCCGACAGGGAAATCGGTGGCTACACCTTC
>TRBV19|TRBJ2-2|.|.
CASSIGGGDTGELFF
TGTGCCAGTAGTATCGGGGGAGGAGACACCGGGGAGCTGTTTTTT
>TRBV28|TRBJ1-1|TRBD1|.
CASSWTGFTPEAFF
TGTGCCAGCAGCTGGACAGGTTTTACCCCTGAAGCTTTCTTT
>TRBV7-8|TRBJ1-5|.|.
CASSYTSSNQPQHF
TGTGCCAGCAGCTATACGAGCTCCAATCAGCCCCAGCATTTT
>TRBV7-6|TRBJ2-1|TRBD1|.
CASSLKQGAAEQFF
TGTGCCAGCAGCTTAAAGCAGGGGGCGGCTGAGCAGTTCTTC
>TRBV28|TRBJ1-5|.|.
CASSLIQSYQPQHF
TGTGCCAGCAGTTTAATCCAGTCCTATCAGCCCCAGCATTTT
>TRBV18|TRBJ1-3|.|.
CASSPTAGNTIYF
TGTGCCAGCTCACCGACAGCGGGAAACACCATATATTTT
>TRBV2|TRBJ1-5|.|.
CASSTLDGILAQPQHF
TGTGCCAGCAGCACATTGGACGGGATATTGGCTCAGCCCCAGCATTTT
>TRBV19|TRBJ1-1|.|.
CASSMGHPNTEAFF
TGTGCCAGTAGTATGGGACACCCGAACACTGAAGCTTTCTTT
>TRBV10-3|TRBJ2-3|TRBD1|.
CAISESARDRVMRSTDTQYF
TGTGCCATCAGTGAGTCGGCAAGGGACAGGGTGATGCGAAGCACAGATACGCAGTATTTT
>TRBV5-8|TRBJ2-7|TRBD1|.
CASSLEGTGSNSYEQYF
TGTGCCAGCAGCTTGGAGGGGACAGGATCAAATTCCTACGAGCAGTACTTC
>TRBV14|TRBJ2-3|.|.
CASSQGLAETDTQYF
TGTGCCAGCAGCCAAGGCTTAGCAGAGACAGATACGCAGTATTTT